The clone carrying this T cell receptor beta chain was seen at least ten times. The data belong to a study of neurological immune-mediated disorders. The CDR3 sequence is 16 residues long. The J segment lost 0 bases and the V segment lost 3 bases, leaving 3 bases of the junction unmatched. Sequencing of 15-18 subjects in each run yielded over 160 million TCR-beta sequences. A single record per CDR3 protein comes from TCRdb applying MiXCR to the 5' RACE reads. The table has tens of thousands of distinct CDR3 sequences, 3% to 4% seen once; the top ten hold roughly 2.3%. The sequence came from a woman aged 50 to 60 with multiple sclerosis. The V and J genes are TRBV12-3 or TRBV12-4 and TRBJ2-3; the match to TRBD2 covers 10 bases. The specimen sequenced was PBMCs. For the CDR3, the DNA is TGTGCCAGCAGTTTCCCTAGCGGGGGTAGCACAGATACGCAGTATTTT. Protein sequence: CASSFPSGGSTDTQYF.